The clone carrying this T cell receptor (beta chain) was counted a single time. This specimen includes other DNA sequences encoding the same CDR3. Germline assignment: CDR1 KGHSH and CDR2 LQKENI. Trimming left V 2 bases short and J 1 base short, with 7 bases between. The CDR3 is 14 residues long. The data originate from a study of blood T cell repertoires in COVID-19. Looking at the study overall: Sites in the United States, Italy and Spain provided acute and convalescent COVID-19 samples. T cells, B-cell-depleted T cells, or PBMCs provided the cDNA or gDNA that served as material.

TCRdb's copy holds only in-frame clones and misses some; the assay was immunoSEQ multiplex PCR. The profile shows some 290,000 clones, 70% to 90% of them singletons. Sequencing input: peripheral blood. This sequence originates from a woman aged 25-40 years with COVID-19, enrolled during active disease. This rearrangement joins TRBV18 to TRBJ2-3; D may be TRBD2 (5 bases). The CDR3 coding sequence is TGTGCCAGCTCACCAGGAGGAGGCACAGATACGCAGTATTTT. Protein: CASSPGGGTDTQYF.